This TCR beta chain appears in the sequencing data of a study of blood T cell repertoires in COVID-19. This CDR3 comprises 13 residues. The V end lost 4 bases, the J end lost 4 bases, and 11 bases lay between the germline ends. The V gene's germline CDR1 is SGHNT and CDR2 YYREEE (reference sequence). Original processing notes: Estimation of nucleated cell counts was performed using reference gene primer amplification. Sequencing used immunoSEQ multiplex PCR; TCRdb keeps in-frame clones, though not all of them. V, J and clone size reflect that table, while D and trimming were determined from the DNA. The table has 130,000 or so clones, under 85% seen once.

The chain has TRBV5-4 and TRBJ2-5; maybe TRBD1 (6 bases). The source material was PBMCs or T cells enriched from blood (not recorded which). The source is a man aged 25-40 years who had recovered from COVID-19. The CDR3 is CASSTTGRETQYF. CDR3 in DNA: TGTGCCAGCAGCACAACAGGGAGAGAGACCCAGTACTTC.